What follows describes a single T cell receptor beta chain. This entry comes from a study of blood T cell repertoires in COVID-19. There are 14 residues in the CDR3. V was cut by 0 bases and J by 5 bases, with 11 bases left in between. From germline, CDR1 is SGHTA and CDR2 FQGNSA. Profiled with immunoSEQ multiplex PCR; TCRdb holds only in-frame clones, not every one. This repertoire shows under 250,000 clones, around 88% found once; its top ten account for under 1.5%. Sequenced material: peripheral blood. The chain joins TRBV7-2 to TRBJ2-7; the D gene is possibly TRBD2 (5 bases). The TCR originated in a man at least 80 years old with acute or convalescent COVID-19. CDR3 in DNA: TGTGCCAGCAGCTTAGCAGTACTAGAGCACGAGCAGTACTTC. It translates to CASSLAVLEHEQYF.